The 10 T cell receptor beta chains presented below share a single source sample, sequenced in a study of shared clonotypes between healthy human individuals. Some clones are missing from TCRdb's copy, which holds only in-frame ones; the method was immunoSEQ multiplex PCR. The sample lists 400,000 to 500,000 clones, around 80% seen once, with over 10% in the top ten. Material for sequencing was PBMCs. These receptors all come from a woman aged 40-49 years in good health. Some clones in this sample may be carry-over from other donors' samples.

The chain joins TRBV6-4 to TRBJ2-1, with D perhaps matching TRBD1 (6 bases). The CDR3 has 15 amino acids. Trimming left V 0 bases short and J 8 bases short, with 14 bases between. Germline CDR1 MRHNA, CDR2 SNTAGT. CDR3 DNA sequence: TGTGCCAGCAGTGACTCGAATACAGGGCTCCATGAGCAGTTCTTC. Its protein is CASSDSNTGLHEQFF.

J is TRBJ1-4 and V is TRBV19, with 10 nucleotides matching TRBD1. CDR1 and CDR2 (germline): LNHDA, SQIVND (reference sequence). V lost 5 bases, J lost 6 bases, and 9 bases stayed unmatched. CDR3 length equals 16 residues. The CDR3 reads CASSSGTGTGDEKLFF. As DNA, the CDR3 is TGTGCCAGTAGTTCGGGGACCGGGACAGGGGATGAAAAACTGTTTTTT.

CDR3 amino acids: CASSMRRDNEQFF. The CDR3 DNA reads TGTGCCAGTAGTATGAGACGGGATAATGAGCAGTTCTTC. The genes are TRBV19 and TRBJ2-1; tentatively, D is TRBD2 (5 bases). With 3 bases removed from V and 7 bases from J, the gap between germline ends came to 10 bases. CDR1 is LNHDA and CDR2 is SQIVND in the germline V gene (reference sequence). This CDR3 region has 13 residues.

This clone was found a few times. The chain combines TRBV30 with TRBJ1-5; no clear D gene. Per the germline V gene, CDR1 is GTSNPN and CDR2 is SVGIG (reference sequence). The CDR3 extends over 14 amino acids. V was cut by 3 bases and J by 5 bases, with 14 bases left in between. CDR3: CAWSETNEDQPQHF. In nucleotides, the CDR3 is TGTGCCTGGAGCGAAACAAACGAGGATCAGCCCCAGCATTTT.

The chain is built from TRBV14 and TRBJ1-2; D remains unclear. The V end lost 4 bases, the J end lost 6 bases, and 9 bases lay between the germline ends. Germline loops: CDR1 SGHDN, CDR2 FVKESK. The CDR3 contains 12 residues. CDR3 region: CASSPRANGYTF. The CDR3 DNA reads TGTGCCAGCAGCCCCCGGGCGAATGGCTACACCTTC.

The chain has TRBV28 and TRBJ1-2, with D tentatively TRBD1 (5 bases). Trimming left V 3 bases short and J 1 base short, with 12 bases between. Germline loops: CDR1 MDHEN, CDR2 SYDVKM. The CDR3 contains 15 residues. The DNA for the CDR3 is TGTGCCAGCAGTTTTCCCCAGGGAGGTAACTATGGCTACACCTTC. Translating it yields CASSFPQGGNYGYTF.

The V gene is TRBV15, the J gene TRBJ2-3, with D possibly being TRBD2 (6 bases). The CDR3 runs to 15 residues. Trimming stripped 7 bases from V and 5 bases from J, with 19 bases between. Germline loops: CDR1 LNHNV, CDR2 YYDKDF (reference sequence). CDR3 nucleotide sequence: TGTGCCACCACGCCGGGACTCATACCCCAAGATACGCAGTATTTT. Encoded protein: CATTPGLIPQDTQYF.

The chain uses TRBV29-1 and TRBJ2-1; no firm D call. With 3 bases removed from V and 11 bases from J, the gap between germline ends came to 5 bases. The germline gives CDR1 SQVTM, CDR2 ANQGSEA. This CDR3 is built from 9 residues. CDR3 amino acids: CSVDYQQFF. The CDR3 nucleotides are TGCAGCGTTGACTATCAGCAGTTCTTC.

The V call is TRBV7-2, the J call TRBJ2-7; D is perhaps TRBD1 or TRBD2 (5 bases each). Trimming took 6 bases from V and 4 from J, leaving 10 bases between them. Germline V lookup: CDR1 SGHTA, CDR2 FQGNSA. This CDR3 region has 12 residues. CDR3 in DNA: TGTGCCAGCAGTCGAGGGGTGTACGAGCAGTACTTC. Translating it yields CASSRGVYEQYF.

The chain couples TRBV18 to TRBJ2-5; D might be TRBD1 (6 bases). The CDR3 is made up of 13 amino acids. Germline CDR1 reads KGHSH; CDR2 reads LQKENI. Trimming removed 5 bases from V and 0 bases from J, with 7 bases in between. The CDR3 here is CASSGDNQETQYF. The CDR3 DNA reads as TGTGCCAGCTCAGGGGACAACCAAGAGACCCAGTACTTC. Using reference TRBV18 and TRBJ2-5 for the parts outside the CDR3, the full variable domain is NAGVMQNPRHLVRRRGQEARLRCSPMKGHSHVYWYRQLPEEGLKFMVYLQKENIIDESGMPKERFSAEFPKEGPSILRIQQVVRGDSAAYFCASSGDNQETQYFGPGTRLLVL.